A single sample is the source of the 21 T cell receptor beta chains below, sequenced in a study of cytomegalovirus exposure and HLA in healthy donors. 60 Vbeta and 13 Jbeta primers were used in PCR. Only in-frame clones appear in the TCRdb table, and some are missing; sequencing was by immunoSEQ multiplex PCR. The data show 140,000 or so clones, roughly 80% seen once. Material for sequencing was PBMCs. Receptors were obtained from a middle-aged man in good health and CMV-seronegative.

The V gene is TRBV5-1, the J gene TRBJ2-7; 9 nucleotides align to TRBD1. V lost 4 bases and J lost 3; bases outside the gene matches: 8. Germline V gene data show CDR1 as SGHRS and CDR2 as YFSETQ. The CDR3 totals 15 residues. The CDR3 DNA reads as TGCGCCAGCAGCCTTACAGGGGGCAAGGTCTACGAGCAGTACTTC. Amino acids: CASSLTGGKVYEQYF. The whole variable domain, filled in from reference TRBV5-1 and TRBJ2-7, reads KAGVTQTPRYLIKTRGQQVTLSCSPISGHRSVSWYQQTPGQGLQFLFEYFSETQRNKGNFPGRFSGRQFSNSRSEMNVSTLELGDSALYLCASSLTGGKVYEQYFGPGTRLTVT.

This clone was found a few times. The chain is built from TRBV7-9 and TRBJ1-1; D gene uncertain. The germline V and J ends were trimmed by 6 bases and 11 bases, with 13 bases remaining between them. The germline V gene encodes CDR1 SEHNR and CDR2 FQNEAQ (reference sequence). CDR3 length: 11 residues. DNA of the CDR3: TGTGCCAGCAGTCCCAGAGGCCAGGCTTTCTTT. It codes for CASSPRGQAFF.

This clone was seen a single time. The CDR3 DNA is TGTGCCAGCAGCGTAGGGTCTAGTTTGACCGGGGAGCTGTTTTTT. Translation gives CASSVGSSLTGELFF. V and J are TRBV9 and TRBJ2-2; D gene unclear. The V gene's germline CDR1 is SGDLS and CDR2 YYNGEE. Trimming removed 0 bases from V and 5 bases from J, with 11 bases in between. CDR3 length equals 15 residues.

This clone was counted only a few times. One end of the junction is discordant with germline, which a read error may explain. This sample also contains other DNA sequences that code for the same CDR3. V and J are TRBV27 and TRBJ1-6, with 9 nucleotides matching TRBD1. This CDR3 has 14 amino acids. Germline-derived CDR1 and CDR2 are MNHEY and SMNVEV (reference sequence). CDR3 nucleotide sequence: TGTGCCAGCAATATAGACAGGGGGGATTCCCCCCTCCACTTT. Amino acids: CASNIDRGDSPLHF.

This chain uses TRBV2 with TRBJ1-5; tentative D call: TRBD1 (6 bases). This CDR3 is built from 15 residues. Germline CDR1 SNHLY, CDR2 FYNNEI. V gave up 3 bases and J gave up 0 bases, with 9 bases separating them. CDR3 amino acids: CASSEIGGSNQPQHF. CDR3 DNA sequence: TGTGCCAGCAGTGAGATAGGGGGTAGCAATCAGCCCCAGCATTTT.

The J gene is TRBJ2-7, the V gene TRBV30, with D maybe TRBD1 (6 bases). This CDR3 comprises 13 residues. CDR1 and CDR2 (germline): GTSNPN, SVGIG (reference sequence). V was clipped by 2 bases and J by 4 bases, with 12 bases between them. CDR3 in DNA: TGTGCCTGGAGTTCCGGACAGCTATACGAGCAGTACTTC. It encodes CAWSSGQLYEQYF.

With respect to this clone: The junction departs from germline at one end; a sequencing error may be responsible. The chain couples TRBV7-7 to TRBJ2-7; D ambiguous. The CDR3 extends over 14 amino acids. In germline, CDR1 is SSHAT, CDR2 FNYEAQ (reference sequence). CDR3 sequence reads: CASSLASPGYEQYF. CDR3 coding DNA: TGTGCTAGCAGCTTAGCTTCCCCAGGCTACGAGCAGTACTTC. The variable domain in full, completed from reference TRBV7-7 and TRBJ2-7, reads GAGVSQSPRYKVTKRGQDVTLRCDPISSHATLYWYQQALGQGPEFLTYFNYEAQPDKSGLPSDRFSAERPEGSISTLTIQRTEQRDSAMYRCASSLASPGYEQYFGPGTRLTVT.

The chain employs TRBV7-9 and TRBJ1-4, with D unresolved. The CDR3 contains 14 residues. Trimming left V 1 base short and J 5 bases short, with 8 bases between. Germline CDR1 is SEHNR and CDR2 is FQNEAQ (reference sequence). DNA for the CDR3: TGTGCCAGCAGCTTAGGACTTGGGAATGAAAAACTGTTTTTT. Its protein product is CASSLGLGNEKLFF.

The J gene is TRBJ1-2, the V gene TRBV5-4; 9 nucleotides line up with TRBD1. Germline trimming cut 4 bases from V and 6 bases from J; bases unmatched to any gene: 4. CDR1 is SGHNT, CDR2 YYREEE, per germline (reference sequence). The CDR3 extends over 13 amino acids. CDR3 protein: CASSDDRGNGYTF. The CDR3 region has the DNA TGTGCCAGCAGCGACGACAGGGGGAATGGCTACACCTTC.

The chain employs TRBV19 and TRBJ2-7; 10 bases line up with TRBD2. The CDR3 is 16 amino acids. The germline gives CDR1 LNHDA, CDR2 SQIVND (reference sequence). The V gene end was trimmed by 4 bases and the J gene end by 5 bases; junction bases not matched to a gene: 11. The CDR3 DNA reads as TGTGCCAGTAGTACTGGACTAGCGGCGATTGAGGACGAGCAGTACTTC. Amino acid sequence: CASSTGLAAIEDEQYF.

The J gene is TRBJ1-6, the V gene TRBV6-5, with a weak D call TRBD1 (5 bases). The germline V gene encodes CDR1 MNHEY and CDR2 SVGAGI. The CDR3 loop spans 15 amino acids. Trimming left V 0 bases short and J 8 bases short, with 11 bases between. The CDR3 is CASSYSGGKDSPLHF. DNA of the CDR3: TGTGCCAGCAGTTACTCGGGGGGTAAGGATTCACCCCTCCACTTT.

The V and J genes are TRBV6-1 and TRBJ2-3; TRBD2 agrees at 7 bases. Germline trimming cut 4 bases from V and 0 bases from J; bases unmatched to any gene: 10. CDR1 is MNHNS and CDR2 is SASEGT in the germline V gene. The CDR3 loop spans 17 amino acids. CDR3 DNA sequence: TGTGCCAGCAGTGCCTCCTCTAGCGGACACAGCACAGATACGCAGTATTTT. This codes for CASSASSSGHSTDTQYF.

This clone was seen a handful of times. The V and J genes are TRBV27 and TRBJ1-2; 9 nucleotides match TRBD1. V dropped 7 bases and J dropped 8; count of bases not matched to a gene: 11. Germline assignment: CDR1 MNHEY and CDR2 SMNVEV (reference sequence). CDR3 length: 14 amino acids. CDR3 sequence: CASTDRTGVRGYTF. CDR3 bases: TGTGCCAGCACCGATCGGACAGGGGTACGCGGCTACACCTTC.

The chain uses TRBV9 and TRBJ2-1, with TRBD2 matching over 11 bases. The ends lost 0 bases at V and 7 bases at J; junction bases unmatched: 6. Germline V CDR1 and CDR2: SGDLS, YYNGEE. The CDR3 length is 16 residues. CDR3 amino acids: CASSVALTSGDNEQFF. The CDR3 DNA is TGTGCCAGCAGCGTAGCCTTGACTAGCGGGGATAATGAGCAGTTCTTC. Looking up the rest from reference TRBV9 and TRBJ2-1 gives the full variable domain: DSGVTQTPKHLITATGQRVTLRCSPRSGDLSVYWYQQSLDQGLQFLIQYYNGEERAKGNILERFSAQQFPDLHSELNLSSLELGDSALYFCASSVALTSGDNEQFFGPGTRLTVL.

V gene TRBV28 combines with J gene TRBJ1-5, with 11 bases identical to TRBD1. V lost 5 bases, J lost 11 bases, and 11 bases stayed unmatched. Germline values: CDR1 MDHEN, CDR2 SYDVKM. The CDR3 spans 15 residues. CDR3 in amino acids: CASSPGTGGGSAQHF. In nucleotides, the CDR3 is TGTGCCAGCAGTCCGGGGACAGGGGGAGGATCGGCCCAGCATTTT.

This chain uses TRBV28 with TRBJ2-1, with a weak D call TRBD2 (5 bases). The CDR3 length is 19 residues. CDR1 and CDR2 from the germline V gene are MDHEN and SYDVKM. V gave up 3 bases and J gave up 0 bases, with 21 bases separating them. DNA of the CDR3: TGTGCCAGCAGTTTCTCACCGACCAACCATCGGGGCTCCTACAATGAGCAGTTCTTC. It specifies CASSFSPTNHRGSYNEQFF.

This clone was counted between two and nine times. This rearrangement joins TRBV6-6 to TRBJ2-1; the D gene is possibly TRBD2 (7 bases). Looked up from germline, CDR1 is MNHNY and CDR2 is SVGAGI (reference sequence). The V and J ends lost 7 bases and 9 bases respectively, with 22 bases between them. The CDR3 extends over 15 amino acids. The CDR3 region is CASINHAGARREQFF. The CDR3 region has the DNA TGTGCCAGCATCAATCATGCGGGGGCTCGGCGTGAGCAGTTCTTC.

This clone came up a few times. V is TRBV7-9 and J is TRBJ1-1, with D possibly TRBD1 on 5 matching bases. The CDR3 length is 13 residues. V shed 3 bases and J shed 4 bases, with 9 bases lying between them. CDR1 is SEHNR, CDR2 FQNEAQ, per germline (reference sequence). Here the CDR3 reads CASSLIGVTEAFF. The CDR3 nucleotides are TGTGCCAGCAGCTTGATAGGGGTCACTGAAGCTTTCTTT.

The gene calls are TRBV7-2 and TRBJ2-2; TRBD1 is a possible D gene (6 bases). Trimming took 6 bases from V and 7 from J, leaving 9 bases between them. The CDR3 spans 12 residues. The germline V gene encodes CDR1 SGHTA and CDR2 FQGNSA. The CDR3 loop reads CASSRGGGELFF. The CDR3 DNA reads as TGTGCCAGCAGTAGAGGGGGCGGGGAGCTGTTTTTT. Full variable domain (outside the CDR3, taken from reference TRBV7-2 and TRBJ2-2): GAGVSQSPSNKVTEKGKDVELRCDPISGHTALYWYRQSLGQGLEFLIYFQGNSAPDKSGLPSDRFSAERTGGSVSTLTIQRTQQEDSAVYLCASSRGGGELFFGEGSRLTVL.

The chain carries TRBV9 and TRBJ1-1, with 7 bases aligning to TRBD1. This CDR3 region has 14 residues. Germline V gene data show CDR1 as SGDLS and CDR2 as YYNGEE. J lost 1 base, V lost 3 bases, and 3 bases had no gene match. CDR3 region: CASSGGQRNTEAFF. Here the CDR3 DNA reads TGTGCCAGCAGCGGGGGACAGAGGAACACTGAAGCTTTCTTT.

This sequence joins TRBV5-1 and TRBJ2-1; TRBD2 might be the D (5 bases). CDR1 SGHRS and CDR2 YFSETQ come from the germline V gene. The CDR3 covers 14 residues. Trimming pared 0 bases from V and 3 bases from J, leaving 7 bases between. CDR3 in amino acids: CASSLGGGYNEQFF. The CDR3 nucleotides are TGCGCCAGCAGCTTGGGCGGAGGCTACAATGAGCAGTTCTTC.